This TCR beta chain was recovered during a study of blood T cell repertoires in COVID-19. Study details: T cells, B-cell-depleted T cells, or PBMCs supplied cDNA or gDNA.

The study assigned cohorts using participant-reported clinical history. Authors' processing steps: Scientists estimated how many nucleated cells there were by amplifying reference gene primers. TCRdb's table, derived via immunoSEQ multiplex PCR, lists solely in-frame clones and lacks some. Clone size and V and J calls were adopted from that table, with D and trimming inferred from the DNA. The table has 150,000 to 200,000 clones, approximately 83% seen once. CDR1 and CDR2 from the germline V gene are SGHVS and FQNEAQ. This CDR3 contains 16 residues. The ends were cut back, 5 bases at V and 0 bases at J, with 14 bases in the middle.

This TCR was recovered from a woman aged 60-75 years who had recovered from COVID-19. Sequenced input: PBMCs or T cells enriched from blood (not recorded which). The chain has TRBV7-8 and TRBJ2-1; a possible D gene is TRBD2 (5 bases). The CDR3 reads CASSPTERFSYNEQFF. The CDR3 region has the DNA TGTGCCAGCAGCCCGACTGAGCGGTTCTCCTACAATGAGCAGTTCTTC.